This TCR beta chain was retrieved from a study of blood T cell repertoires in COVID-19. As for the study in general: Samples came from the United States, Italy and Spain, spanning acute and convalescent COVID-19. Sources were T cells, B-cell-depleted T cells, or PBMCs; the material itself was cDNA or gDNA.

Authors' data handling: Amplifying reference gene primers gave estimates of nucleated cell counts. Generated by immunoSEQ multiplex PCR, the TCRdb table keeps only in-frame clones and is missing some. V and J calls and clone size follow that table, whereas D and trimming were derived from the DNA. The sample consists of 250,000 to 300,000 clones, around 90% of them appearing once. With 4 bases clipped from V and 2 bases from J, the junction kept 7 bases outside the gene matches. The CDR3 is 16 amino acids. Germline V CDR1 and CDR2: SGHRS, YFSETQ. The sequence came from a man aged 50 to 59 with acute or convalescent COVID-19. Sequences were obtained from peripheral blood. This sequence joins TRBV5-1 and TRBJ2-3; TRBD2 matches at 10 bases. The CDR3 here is CASSDLAGGDTDTQYF. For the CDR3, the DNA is TGCGCCAGCAGCGACTTAGCGGGGGGTGACACAGATACGCAGTATTTT.